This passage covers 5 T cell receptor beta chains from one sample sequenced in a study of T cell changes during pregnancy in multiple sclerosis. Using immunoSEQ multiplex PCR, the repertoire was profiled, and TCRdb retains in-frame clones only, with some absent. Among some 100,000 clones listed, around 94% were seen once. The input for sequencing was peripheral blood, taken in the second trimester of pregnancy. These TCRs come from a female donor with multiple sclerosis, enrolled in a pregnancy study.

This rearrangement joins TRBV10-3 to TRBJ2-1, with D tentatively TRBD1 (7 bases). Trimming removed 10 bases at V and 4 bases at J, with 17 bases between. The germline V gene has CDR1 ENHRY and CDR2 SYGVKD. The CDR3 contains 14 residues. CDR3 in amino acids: CATERQGGYNEQFF. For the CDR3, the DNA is TGTGCCACCGAGAGGCAGGGGGGTTACAATGAGCAGTTCTTC.

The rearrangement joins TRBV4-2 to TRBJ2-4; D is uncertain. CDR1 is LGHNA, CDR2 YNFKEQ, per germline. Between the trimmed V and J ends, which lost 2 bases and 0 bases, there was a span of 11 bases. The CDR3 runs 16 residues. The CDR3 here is CASSQTEQIAKNIQYF. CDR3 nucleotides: TGTGCCAGCAGCCAAACAGAACAAATAGCCAAAAACATTCAGTACTTC.

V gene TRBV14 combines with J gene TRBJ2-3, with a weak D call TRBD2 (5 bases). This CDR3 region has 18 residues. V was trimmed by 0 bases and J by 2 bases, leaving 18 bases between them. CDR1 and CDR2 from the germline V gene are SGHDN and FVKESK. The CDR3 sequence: CASSQDLAWSGNTDTQYF. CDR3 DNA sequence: TGTGCCAGCAGCCAAGATCTGGCATGGAGCGGAAACACAGATACGCAGTATTTT.

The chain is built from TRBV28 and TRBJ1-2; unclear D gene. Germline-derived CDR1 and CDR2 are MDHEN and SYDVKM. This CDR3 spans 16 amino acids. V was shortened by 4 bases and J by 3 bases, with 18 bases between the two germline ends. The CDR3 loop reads CASSWSSLTTDYGYTF. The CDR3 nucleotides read TGTGCCAGCAGTTGGTCTTCCCTCACCACTGACTATGGCTACACCTTC.

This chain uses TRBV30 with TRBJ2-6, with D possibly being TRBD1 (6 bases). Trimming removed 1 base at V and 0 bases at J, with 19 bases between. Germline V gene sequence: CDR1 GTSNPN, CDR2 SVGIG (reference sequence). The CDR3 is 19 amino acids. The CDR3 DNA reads TGTGCCTGGAGTGGGCCTGACAGGTCCCCGATCTCTGGGGCCAACGTCCTGACTTTC. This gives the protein CAWSGPDRSPISGANVLTF.